The rows below give T cell receptor beta chains drawn from one sample of a study of tumor-infiltrating lymphocytes in primary liver carcinoma. Via MiXCR, TCRdb re-called the multiplex PCR reads, giving one row per CDR3 protein. Altogether fewer than 250,000 distinct CDR3 sequences are present, less than 70% being singletons, with the ten largest covering 5.5% to 9%. What was sequenced was peripheral blood. The receptors were gathered from a woman aged 55-69 years with primary liver carcinoma and hepatitis B virus infection. CDR3s include the opening cysteine and the closing phenylalanine or tryptophan. The D gene is left open where the match is weak. Clone size, where shown, is once, few, many, or a class for clones that have expanded.

D	size	length	V	J	DNA	CDR3
-	-	14	TRBV5-1	TRBJ2-3	TGCGCCAGCAGCACGAGACAGGTCACAGATACGCAGTATTTT	CASSTRQVTDTQYF
TRBD2	-	14	TRBV13	TRBJ2-1	TGTGCCAGCAGCCCGTTCGGACTAGCCGATGAGCAGTTCTTC	CASSPFGLADEQFF
-	-	17	TRBV7-8	TRBJ1-1	TGTGCCAGCAGCTTCGACCCCACCCCAGGGGTTAACACTGAAGCTTTCTTT	CASSFDPTPGVNTEAFF
-	-	14	TRBV6-6	TRBJ2-2	TGTGCCAGCAGGAAGGACGGGTCCACCGGGGAGCTGTTTTTT	CASRKDGSTGELFF
-	-	13	TRBV14	TRBJ2-7	TGTACCAGCAGCCAAGACTTACAGACAGCTAACCACTTC	CTSSQDLQTANHF
TRBD1	few	14	TRBV28	TRBJ2-5	TGTGCCAGCAGTTCATCCGGGACAGGGAAGACCCAGTACTTC	CASSSSGTGKTQYF
-	many	12	TRBV6-5	TRBJ1-6	TGTGCCAGCAGTTACTTTGATTCACCCCTCCACTTT	CASSYFDSPLHF
-	once	16	TRBV11-2	TRBJ1-5	TGTGCCAGCAACTTAAGGCCTCGACAGACCAATCAGCCCCAGTACTTT	CASNLRPRQTNQPQYF
-	-	12	TRBV6-1	TRBJ1-1	TGTTCCAGCAGCAGAAGGGGGACTGAAGCTTTCTTT	CSSSRRGTEAFF
-	-	12	TRBV5-1	TRBJ2-7	TGCGCCAGCAGCTTGTTCGGGCCCGAGCAGTACTTC	CASSLFGPEQYF
TRBD2	few	16	TRBV7-9	TRBJ2-1	TGTGCCAGCAGCCCGACCGGGACTAGCGGGAGAGGTGAGCAGTTCTTC	CASSPTGTSGRGEQFF
TRBD1	many	15	TRBV11-3	TRBJ2-2	TGTGCCAGCAGTAGAGGGACAGGGAATGCCGGGGAGCTGTTTTTT	CASSRGTGNAGELFF
TRBD2	few	15	TRBV28	TRBJ2-3	TGTGCCAGCAGTCCCGCGGGGCGGGGGGCAGATACGCAGTATTTT	CASSPAGRGADTQYF
-	-	19	TRBV11-2	TRBJ2-1	TGTGCCAGCAGTAACCATCCCGTAGTACGGCACTCGAGGTACAATGAGCAGTTCTTC	CASSNHPVVRHSRYNEQFF
TRBD2	-	15	TRBV6-2/TRBV6-3	TRBJ2-1	TGTGCCAGCAAGCCCCCCGCTAGCGGGACCTATGAGCAGTTCTTC	CASKPPASGTYEQFF
-	-	15	TRBV24-1	TRBJ2-7	TGTGCCACCAGTGATTTGCATAGAGAGGCCTACGAGCAGTACTTC	CATSDLHREAYEQYF
TRBD1	once	13	TRBV5-1	TRBJ1-6	TGCGCCAGCAGCTCTCAGGGGGATTCACCCCTCCACTTT	CASSSQGDSPLHF
TRBD1	-	17	TRBV6-6	TRBJ2-3	TGTGCTAGCAATTACTCGGACCCGACAGGGGGAAAGGTGGCGCAGTATTTT	CASNYSDPTGGKVAQYF
TRBD1	many	18	TRBV6-5	TRBJ1-6	TGTGCCAGCAGTTATAGGGCAGACAGGGCCAGGGTCCGTTCACCCCTCCACTTT	CASSYRADRARVRSPLHF
-	-	11	TRBV11-3	TRBJ2-5	TGTGCCAGCAGCCCGGACAGTACCCAGTACTTC	CASSPDSTQYF
TRBD2	-	13	TRBV6-6	TRBJ2-7	TGTGCCAGCTGGGATGCGGGAGGCAGGGAGCAGTACTTC	CASWDAGGREQYF
TRBD2	few	15	TRBV7-9	TRBJ2-1	TGTGCCAGCAGCGAGGTGTCTAGCGGGAGAAATGAGCAGTTCTTC	CASSEVSSGRNEQFF
-	-	12	TRBV11-2	TRBJ2-1	TGTGCCAGCAGCTTAGGGGGAAATGAACAGCTCTTC	CASSLGGNEQLF
-	many	14	TRBV12-3/TRBV12-4	TRBJ2-3	TGTGCCAGCAGTTTAGCGACCCTCACAGATACGCAGTATTTT	CASSLATLTDTQYF
-	few	16	TRBV5-6	TRBJ2-7	TGTGCCAGCAACTTTTTTTCGGGTCTACAGGTATACGAGCAGTACTTC	CASNFFSGLQVYEQYF
TRBD1	-	16	TRBV24-1	TRBJ2-2	TGTGCCACCAGTGATCCTACCGGGACAGGGACCGGGGAGCTGTTTTTT	CATSDPTGTGTGELFF
TRBD2	-	15	TRBV11-1	TRBJ2-1	TGTGCCATCAGCTCACTAGCGGGAGGGCCGAGTGAGGAGTTCTTC	CAISSLAGGPSEEFF
-	-	13	TRBV2	TRBJ1-1	TGTGCCAGCGCAGGACAGTTGAACACTGAAGCTTTCTTT	CASAGQLNTEAFF
TRBD1	-	16	TRBV11-3	TRBJ1-1	TGTGCCAGCAGCATAGTGCGTATGGGTCGACAGGGAGAAGCTTTCTTT	CASSIVRMGRQGEAFF
-	many	13	TRBV12-3/TRBV12-4	TRBJ1-2	TGTGCCAGCAGTGGTCTTGGGAACTATGGCTACACCTTC	CASSGLGNYGYTF
-	-	16	TRBV4-2	TRBJ2-5	TGTGCCAGCAGCCAAGATTTAACTAGAGGGAGTGAGACCCAGCACTTC	CASSQDLTRGSETQHF